What follows describes a single TCR beta chain. Its antigen is unknown. Base qualities were left out, and no much larger clone turns up one base away. The study deep-sequenced TCR repertoires of sorted CD4+ and CD8+ blood T cells from severe aplastic anemia patients and healthy subjects. Ficoll-Paque density gradient centrifugation was used to isolate peripheral blood mononuclear cells. Before DNA extraction, CD4+ and CD8+ T cells were sorted by FACS or by magnetic beads. This entry comes from a study of CD8+CD57+ T cells in acquired aplastic anemia (dated by TCRdb to between 2018 and 2020). Turning to the overall study: DNA extracted from sorted CD4+ and CD8+ cells had a mean of approximately 3.4 ug, with a range of roughly 0.19 to 27.4 ug. For healthy donor samples, the average read count was about 10.8 million for CD4+ cells and 11 million to 14 million for CD8+ cells. General conclusions and limits of the study: Patients and healthy controls showed no significant difference in CD8+ Simpson's diversity (P=0.060). Although some 28 CD8+ CDR3 sequences were shared by patients and controls, these sequences appeared highly expressed in patients and within the immunodominant clones of patients.

Genomic DNA served as template for TCR beta VDJ combination and CDR3 sequence profiling. An Illumina HiSeq 2000 was the platform used for TCR repertoire sequencing. Per the original workflow: Repertoires were assessed using TRBV/TRBJ rearrangement plots, CDR3 size and DJ length profiles, and Simpson's diversity index. The immunodominant clone was defined as the most abundant DNA sequence in deep sequencing data. CDR3 amino acid sequences were screened for sharing across subjects and were compared with published repertoires and the VDJdb database. TCRdb handled the public reads itself, with Q25 trimming in fastp and clone calling in MiXCR, and kept productive beta chains. When rows share a CDR3 protein, they turn into one entry using the most common DNA and genes. For this entry, the V and J calls and clone size follow TCRdb and not the study's own pipeline. The sample profile shows hundreds of thousands of distinct CDR3 sequences; roughly 68% of them were found once. The ten largest clones add up to approximately 3.9% of the sample.

At the junction V is shortened by 3 bases and J by 1 base, with 21 bases in between. The CDR3 goes from the cysteine to the phenylalanine over 18 residues. Just the 54-base CDR3 DNA is kept, in frame starting at base 1. The germline V gene gives CDR1 as SNHLY and CDR2 as FYNNEI. In this chain, TRBV2 is recombined with TRBJ2-5; the D segment might be TRBD1 or TRBD2, since each matches 5 bases. Sequencing input: sorted CD4+, CD8+, or CD8+CD57+ T cells (not recorded which) from PBMCs. This clonotype originated in a human donor in good health, serving as a control. The CDR3 region reads CASSEDSHALGVQETQYF. The DNA sequence is as follows: TGTGCCAGCAGTGAGGACTCGCACGCTCTGGGGGTCCAAGAGACCCAGTACTTC.